This section outlines one T cell receptor beta chain sequence together with its context. The antigen is unknown. PCR used 60 Vbeta primers and 13 Jbeta primers. In the authors' methods: A follow-up analysis tallied tens of millions of unique TCR beta chains, some 11 million shared. TCRdb's table, derived via immunoSEQ multiplex PCR, lists solely in-frame clones and lacks some. The DNA gave D and trimming, while V, J and clone size come from that table. The top ten hold roughly 8% of the sample, which has more than 80,000 clones, roughly 82% seen once. This sample is part of a study of cytomegalovirus exposure and HLA in healthy donors. Looking at the study overall: Genetic ancestry analysis placed about 84% of the 398 donors that were genotyped in the Caucasian-associated cluster.

General study findings and limits: Some V segments, including TRBV6-2 and TRBV6-3, were excluded as indistinguishable.

Germline V gives CDR1 SGHNT, CDR2 YYREEE (reference sequence). The CDR3 contains 15 residues. The V gene end was trimmed by 3 bases and the J gene end by 4 bases; junction bases not matched to a gene: 8. Unrecorded immune exposures were likely, despite nominal health at sampling. Specimen: PBMCs. This TCR derives from a human donor in good health. The chain is built from TRBV5-4 and TRBJ2-3, with 7 bases identical to TRBD2. The CDR3 reads CASSSVARGSDTQYF. Here the CDR3 DNA reads TGTGCCAGCAGCTCCGTTGCGCGGGGGTCAGATACGCAGTATTTT.